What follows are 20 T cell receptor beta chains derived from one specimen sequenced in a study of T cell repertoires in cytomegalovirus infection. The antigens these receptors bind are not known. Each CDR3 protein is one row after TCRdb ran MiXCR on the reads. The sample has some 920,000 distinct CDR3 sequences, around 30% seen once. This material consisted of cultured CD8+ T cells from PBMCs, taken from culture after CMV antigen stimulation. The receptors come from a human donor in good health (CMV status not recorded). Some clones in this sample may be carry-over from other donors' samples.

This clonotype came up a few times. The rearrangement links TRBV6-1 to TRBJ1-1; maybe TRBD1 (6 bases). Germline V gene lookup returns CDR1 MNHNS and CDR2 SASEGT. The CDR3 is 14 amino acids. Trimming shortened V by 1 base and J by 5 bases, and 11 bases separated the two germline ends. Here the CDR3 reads CASSEGGRRTEAFF. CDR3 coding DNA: TGTGCCAGCAGTGAAGGGGGGCGCAGAACTGAAGCTTTCTTT.

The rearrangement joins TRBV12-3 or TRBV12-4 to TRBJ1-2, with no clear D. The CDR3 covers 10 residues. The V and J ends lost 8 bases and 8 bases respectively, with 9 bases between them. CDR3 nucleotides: TGTGCCAGCCTGGGGTGGGGCTACACCTTC. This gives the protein CASLGWGYTF.

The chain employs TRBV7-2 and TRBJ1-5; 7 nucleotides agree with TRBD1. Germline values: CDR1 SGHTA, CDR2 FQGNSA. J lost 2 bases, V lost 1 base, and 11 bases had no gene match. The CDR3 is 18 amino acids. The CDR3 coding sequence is TGTGCCAGCAGCTTAGGGGGTAGGTGGCAGGGGGGCAATCAGCCCCAGCATTTT. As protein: CASSLGGRWQGGNQPQHF.

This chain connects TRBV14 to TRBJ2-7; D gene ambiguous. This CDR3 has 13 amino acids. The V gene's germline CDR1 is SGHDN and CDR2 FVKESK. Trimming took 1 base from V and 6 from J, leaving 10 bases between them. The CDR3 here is CASSQARPSEQYF. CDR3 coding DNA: TGTGCCAGCAGCCAAGCGCGGCCGAGCGAGCAGTACTTC.

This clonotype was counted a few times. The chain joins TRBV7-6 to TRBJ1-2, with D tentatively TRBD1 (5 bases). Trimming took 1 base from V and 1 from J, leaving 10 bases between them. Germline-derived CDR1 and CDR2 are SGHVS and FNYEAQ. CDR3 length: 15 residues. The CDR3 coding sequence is TGTGCCAGCAGCTTAGAGGCACAGGATAACTATGGCTACACCTTC. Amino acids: CASSLEAQDNYGYTF.

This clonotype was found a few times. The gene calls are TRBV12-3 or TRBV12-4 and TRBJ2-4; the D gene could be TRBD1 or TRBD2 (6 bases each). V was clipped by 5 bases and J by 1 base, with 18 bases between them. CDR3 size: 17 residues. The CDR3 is CASSPLEQGGAKNIQYF. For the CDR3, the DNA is TGTGCCAGCAGTCCCTTGGAACAGGGAGGTGCCAAAAACATTCAGTACTTC.

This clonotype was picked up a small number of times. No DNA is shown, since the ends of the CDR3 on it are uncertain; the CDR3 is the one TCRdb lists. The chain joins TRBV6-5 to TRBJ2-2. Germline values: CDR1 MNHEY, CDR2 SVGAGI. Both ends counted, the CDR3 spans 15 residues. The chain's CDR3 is CASSYGQFGAGELFF.

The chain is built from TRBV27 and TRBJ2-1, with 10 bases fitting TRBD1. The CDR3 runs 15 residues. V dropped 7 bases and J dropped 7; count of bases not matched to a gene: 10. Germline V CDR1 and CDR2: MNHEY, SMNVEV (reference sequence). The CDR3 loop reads CASNFRQGAINEQFF. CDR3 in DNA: TGTGCCAGCAATTTTCGACAGGGGGCAATTAATGAGCAGTTCTTC.

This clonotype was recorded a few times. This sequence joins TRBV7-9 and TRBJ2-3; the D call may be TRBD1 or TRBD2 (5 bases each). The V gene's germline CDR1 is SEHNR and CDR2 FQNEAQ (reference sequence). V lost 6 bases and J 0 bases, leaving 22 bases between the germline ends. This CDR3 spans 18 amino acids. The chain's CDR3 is CASSRRRGVGPSTDTQYF. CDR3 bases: TGTGCCAGCAGTCGTAGGCGAGGGGTCGGCCCTAGCACAGATACGCAGTATTTT.

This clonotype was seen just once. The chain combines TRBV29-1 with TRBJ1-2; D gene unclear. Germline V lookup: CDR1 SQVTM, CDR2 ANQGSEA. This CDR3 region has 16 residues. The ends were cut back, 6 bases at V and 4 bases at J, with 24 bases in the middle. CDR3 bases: TGCAGCGTCCACGGGTGGGAAGGTCTTGAAAGCTATGGCTACACCTTC. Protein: CSVHGWEGLESYGYTF.

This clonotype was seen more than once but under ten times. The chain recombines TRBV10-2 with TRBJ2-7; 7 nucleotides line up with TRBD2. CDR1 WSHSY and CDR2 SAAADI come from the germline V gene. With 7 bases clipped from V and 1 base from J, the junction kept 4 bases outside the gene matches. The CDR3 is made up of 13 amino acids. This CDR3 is CASKGRASYEQYF. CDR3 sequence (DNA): TGCGCCAGCAAAGGGAGGGCTTCCTACGAGCAGTACTTC.

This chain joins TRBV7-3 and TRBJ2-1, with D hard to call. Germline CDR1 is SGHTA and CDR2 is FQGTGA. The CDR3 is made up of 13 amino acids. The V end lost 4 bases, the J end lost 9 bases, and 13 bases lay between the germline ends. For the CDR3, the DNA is TGTGCCAGCAGCTACCCCGGTTCCAGTGAGCAGTTCTTC. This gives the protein CASSYPGSSEQFF.

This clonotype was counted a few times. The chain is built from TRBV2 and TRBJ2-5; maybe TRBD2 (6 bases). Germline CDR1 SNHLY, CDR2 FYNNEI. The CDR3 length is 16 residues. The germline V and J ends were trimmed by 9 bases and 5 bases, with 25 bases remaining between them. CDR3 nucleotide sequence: TGTGCCAGTCGCCTAAGTTGGGGGGAGAGAAGGGAGACCCAGTACTTC. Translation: CASRLSWGERRETQYF.

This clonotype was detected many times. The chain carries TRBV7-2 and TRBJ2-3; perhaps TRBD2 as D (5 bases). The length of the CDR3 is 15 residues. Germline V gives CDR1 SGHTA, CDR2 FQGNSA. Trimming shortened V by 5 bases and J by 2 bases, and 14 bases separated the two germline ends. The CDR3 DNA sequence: TGTGCCAGCAGCCCCCCCCGGGGAAACACAGATACGCAGTATTTT. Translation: CASSPPRGNTDTQYF.

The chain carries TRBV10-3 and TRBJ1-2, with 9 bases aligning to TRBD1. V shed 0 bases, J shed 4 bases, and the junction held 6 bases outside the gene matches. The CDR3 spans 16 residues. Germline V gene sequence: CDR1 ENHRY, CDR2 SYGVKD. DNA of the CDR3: TGTGCCATCAGTGAGTCGGACAGGGGAAGCATCTATGGCTACACCTTC. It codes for CAISESDRGSIYGYTF.

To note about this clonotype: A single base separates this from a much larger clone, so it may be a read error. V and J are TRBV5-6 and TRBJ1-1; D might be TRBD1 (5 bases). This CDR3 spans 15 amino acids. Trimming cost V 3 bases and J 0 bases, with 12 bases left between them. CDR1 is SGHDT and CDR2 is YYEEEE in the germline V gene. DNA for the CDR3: TGTGCCAGCAGCTCCACCGAGGGGATGAACACTGAAGCTTTCTTT. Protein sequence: CASSSTEGMNTEAFF.

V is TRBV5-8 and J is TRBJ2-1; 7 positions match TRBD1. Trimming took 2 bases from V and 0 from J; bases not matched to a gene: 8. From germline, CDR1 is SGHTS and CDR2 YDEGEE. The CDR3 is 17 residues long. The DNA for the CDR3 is TGTGCCAGCAGCTTTATGACAGGGCCCAGCTCCTACAATGAGCAGTTCTTC. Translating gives CASSFMTGPSSYNEQFF.

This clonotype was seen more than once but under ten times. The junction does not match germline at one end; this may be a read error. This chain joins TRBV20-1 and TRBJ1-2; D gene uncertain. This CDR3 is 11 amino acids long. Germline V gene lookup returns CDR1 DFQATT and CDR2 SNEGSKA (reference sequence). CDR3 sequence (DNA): TGCAGTGCCAGAGTGCCAGATGGCTACACCTTC. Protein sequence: CSARVPDGYTF.

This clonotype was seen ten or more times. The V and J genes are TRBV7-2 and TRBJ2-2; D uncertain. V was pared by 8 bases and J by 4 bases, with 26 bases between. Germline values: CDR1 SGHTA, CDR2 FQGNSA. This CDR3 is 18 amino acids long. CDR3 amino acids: CASPKDPRSLDVTGELFF. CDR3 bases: TGTGCCAGCCCTAAAGATCCGCGTTCCCTAGATGTCACCGGGGAGCTGTTTTTT. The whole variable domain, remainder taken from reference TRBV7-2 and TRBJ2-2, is GAGVSQSPSNKVTEKGKDVELRCDPISGHTALYWYRQSLGQGLEFLIYFQGNSAPDKSGLPSDRFSAERTGGSVSTLTIQRTQQEDSAVYLCASPKDPRSLDVTGELFFGEGSRLTVL.

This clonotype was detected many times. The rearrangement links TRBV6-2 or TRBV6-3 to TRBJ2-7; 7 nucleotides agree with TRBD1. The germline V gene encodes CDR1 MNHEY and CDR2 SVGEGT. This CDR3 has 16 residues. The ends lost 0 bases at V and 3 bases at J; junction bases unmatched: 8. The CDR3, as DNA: TGTGCCAGCAGTTACTCCGTTGACAGGGATGTCTACGAGCAGTACGTC. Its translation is CASSYSVDRDVYEQYV.